The 20 T cell receptor beta chains listed next were all sequenced from one sample in a study of early T cells in non-severe SARS-CoV-2 infection. TCRdb passed the 5' RACE reads through MiXCR, listing each CDR3 protein once. The table has tens of thousands of distinct CDR3 sequences, 10% to 15% seen once; the top ten hold around 4.7%. Sequencing input: whole blood. The receptors shown here come from an adult who was a healthcare worker with PCR-confirmed SARS-CoV-2 infection or an uninfected control (not recorded which).

This rearrangement joins TRBV12-3 or TRBV12-4 to TRBJ2-7; D might be TRBD1 or TRBD2, each matching 6 bases. V was trimmed by 7 bases and J by 5 bases, leaving 15 bases between them. The CDR3 runs 13 residues. The CDR3 spells CASIKGGRNEQYF. The CDR3 nucleotides read TGTGCCAGCATAAAGGGGGGTAGAAACGAGCAGTACTTC.

This clonotype was seen a single time. A much more abundant neighbour one base away suggests this may be a read error. This chain links TRBV5-1 with TRBJ2-7; weak D call: TRBD1 (5 bases). CDR3 length: 15 residues. CDR1 is SGHRS, CDR2 YFSETQ, per germline. V lost 4 bases and J 3 bases, leaving 17 bases between the germline ends. The CDR3 sequence: CASSRSWGRNYEQYF. The CDR3 DNA reads as TGCGCCAGCAGCCGTTCATGGGGCAGGAACTACGAGCAGTACTTC.

This rearrangement joins TRBV7-2 to TRBJ2-6; no reliable D call. Germline V gives CDR1 SGHTA, CDR2 FQGNSA. Trimming stripped 2 bases from V and 4 bases from J, with 9 bases between. The CDR3 runs 15 residues. The CDR3 bases are TGTGCCAGCAGCTTATTCGGGTCAGGGGCCAACGTCCTGACTTTC. Its protein product is CASSLFGSGANVLTF.

Many counts were recorded for this clonotype. This chain connects TRBV5-4 to TRBJ1-1, with TRBD1 matching over 11 bases. CDR1 is SGHNT and CDR2 is YYREEE in the germline V gene (reference sequence). With V trimmed by 3 bases and J by 4 bases, 5 bases remained unmatched. The CDR3 runs to 15 residues. The CDR3 spells CASSSDRGRGTEAFF. The DNA for the CDR3 is TGTGCCAGCAGCTCGGACAGGGGGCGGGGCACTGAAGCTTTCTTT.

This clonotype was seen ten or more times. The rearrangement uses TRBV7-9 and TRBJ2-7, with no clear D. This CDR3 is built from 15 residues. V was cut by 0 bases and J by 2 bases, with 11 bases left in between. CDR1 is SEHNR and CDR2 is FQNEAQ in the germline V gene (reference sequence). The CDR3 here is CASSLAGSRPYEQYF. CDR3 nucleotides: TGTGCCAGCAGCTTAGCGGGGTCGAGGCCCTACGAGCAGTACTTC.

V gene TRBV7-8 combines with J gene TRBJ2-2; 9 nucleotides align to TRBD1. The trim removed 5 bases at V and 6 bases at J, leaving 10 bases unmatched. Germline loops: CDR1 SGHVS, CDR2 FQNEAQ. This CDR3 comprises 16 residues. CDR3 in amino acids: CASSPLRTGVPGELFF. The CDR3 DNA sequence: TGTGCCAGCAGCCCGTTGCGGACAGGGGTTCCCGGGGAGCTGTTTTTT.

This chain connects TRBV25-1 to TRBJ1-1; TRBD1 matches at 9 bases. CDR3 length equals 15 residues. V gave up 2 bases and J gave up 3 bases; unmatched junction bases: 4. Germline CDR1 and CDR2: MGHDK and SYGVNS. The CDR3: CASSELRTGDTEAFF. The CDR3 DNA reads as TGTGCCAGCAGTGAACTACGGACAGGGGACACTGAAGCTTTCTTT.

The J gene is TRBJ2-4, the V gene TRBV4-1; the D is unclear. The CDR3 totals 15 residues. Trimming stripped 4 bases from V and 9 bases from J, with 19 bases between. Germline V gives CDR1 MGHRA, CDR2 YSYEKL. CDR3 DNA sequence: TGCGCCAGCAGCCCCCTAACTTCTAACGGCGGCATTCAGTACTTC. Amino acid sequence: CASSPLTSNGGIQYF.

This clonotype was detected a few times. The V call is TRBV7-2, the J call TRBJ2-1, with TRBD2 identical over 7 bases. Germline assignment: CDR1 SGHTA and CDR2 FQGNSA. There are 15 residues in the CDR3. Trimming removed 4 bases from V and 3 bases from J; junction bases left unmatched: 6. The CDR3 region is CASSSSAGIYNEQFF. The CDR3 DNA sequence: TGTGCCAGCAGCTCGTCAGCGGGGATCTACAATGAGCAGTTCTTC.

This chain joins TRBV5-8 and TRBJ2-1; no firm D call. The CDR3 loop spans 16 amino acids. Per the germline V gene, CDR1 is SGHTS and CDR2 is YDEGEE. The V gene lost 0 bases and the J gene lost 4 bases, with 14 bases spanning the gap. The CDR3 bases are TGTGCCAGCAGCTTGGAAGCAGGATCCCTATACAATGAGCAGTTCTTC. This encodes CASSLEAGSLYNEQFF.

This clonotype appeared many times. Here the CDR3 reads CSAQVGDTQYF. The CDR3 region has the DNA TGCAGTGCTCAGGTCGGGGATACGCAGTATTTT. This chain connects TRBV20-1 to TRBJ2-3; D ambiguous. Germline V gene sequence: CDR1 DFQATT, CDR2 SNEGSKA (reference sequence). Between the trimmed V and J ends, which lost 5 bases and 6 bases, there was a span of 9 bases. The CDR3 is made up of 11 amino acids.

This chain connects TRBV19 to TRBJ2-5; D gene uncertain. The CDR3 runs to 14 residues. V lost 5 bases to trimming and J lost 0 bases, with 10 bases between them. Germline values: CDR1 LNHDA, CDR2 SQIVND (reference sequence). CDR3 in DNA: TGTGCCAGTAGTCCTGTAACAGACCAAGAGACCCAGTACTTC. This encodes CASSPVTDQETQYF. The full variable domain, completed using reference TRBV19 and TRBJ2-5, is DGGITQSPKYLFRKEGQNVTLSCEQNLNHDAMYWYRQDPGQGLRLIYYSQIVNDFQKGDIAEGYSVSREKKESFPLTVTSAQKNPTAFYLCASSPVTDQETQYFGPGTRLLVL.

The chain recombines TRBV9 with TRBJ2-3; TRBD1 might be the D (5 bases). Germline-derived CDR1 and CDR2 are SGDLS and YYNGEE. V lost 2 bases to trimming and J lost 1 base, with 8 bases between them. The CDR3 length is 14 residues. The CDR3 region is CASSVKGGTDTQYF. CDR3 bases: TGTGCCAGCAGCGTGAAAGGGGGCACAGATACGCAGTATTTT.

The chain employs TRBV12-5 and TRBJ2-4; either TRBD1 or TRBD2 may fit D (5 bases each). Trimming took 5 bases from V and 3 from J, leaving 11 bases between them. The CDR3 spans 14 residues. The germline V gene encodes CDR1 LGHNT and CDR2 FRNRAP. The CDR3 reads CASGPGTGKNIQYF. The DNA for the CDR3 is TGTGCTAGTGGTCCCGGGACCGGCAAAAACATTCAGTACTTC.

As for this clonotype: A read error may be the cause here, since a much bigger clone is one base away. The chain carries TRBV29-1 and TRBJ1-6; no reliable D call. Germline V CDR1 and CDR2: SQVTM, ANQGSEA. The CDR3 covers 12 residues. The CDR3 reads CGVGGDNSPLHF. The CDR3 bases are TGCGGCGTTGGCGGGGATAATTCACCCCTCCACTTT.

This clonotype was seen only a few times. This sequence joins TRBV2 and TRBJ2-6; TRBD1 might be the D (5 bases). The CDR3 totals 15 residues. V lost 5 bases and J lost 0, with 8 bases in between. Germline values: CDR1 SNHLY, CDR2 FYNNEI. The CDR3 DNA follows: TGTGCCAGCAGTACGGACAACTCTGGGGCCAACGTCCTGACTTTC. Its translation: CASSTDNSGANVLTF.

The table lists this clonotype with many counts. This rearrangement joins TRBV20-1 to TRBJ2-3; weak D call: TRBD1 (6 bases). The CDR3 is made up of 12 amino acids. V lost 2 bases to trimming and J lost 12 bases, with 15 bases between them. Germline CDR1 reads DFQATT; CDR2 reads SNEGSKA (reference sequence). The chain's CDR3 is CSARLLGTNQYF. DNA for the CDR3: TGCAGTGCTAGACTACTGGGGACAAATCAGTATTTT.

The CDR3 bases are TGTGCCAGCAGCTATGGACAGACTTCAGATACGCAGTATTTT. Its translation is CASSYGQTSDTQYF. The chain combines TRBV11-2 with TRBJ2-3, with a tentative D call TRBD1 (6 bases). Germline CDR1 is SGHAT and CDR2 is FQNNGV. Trimming took 4 bases from V and 4 from J, leaving 12 bases between them. The CDR3 is 14 amino acids.

This clonotype was observed at least ten times. The chain recombines TRBV30 with TRBJ2-5, with D possibly matching TRBD2 (5 bases). Trimming removed 1 base from V and 0 bases from J, with 9 bases in between. Germline V CDR1 and CDR2: GTSNPN, SVGIG (reference sequence). The length of the CDR3 is 14 residues. CDR3: CAWSATGYQETQYF. CDR3 nucleotide sequence: TGTGCCTGGAGTGCGACGGGGTACCAAGAGACCCAGTACTTC.

This chain links TRBV29-1 with TRBJ2-7, with D possibly being TRBD1 (6 bases). This CDR3 has 13 amino acids. Germline V gene lookup returns CDR1 SQVTM and CDR2 ANQGSEA. Trimming removed 2 bases from V and 3 bases from J, with 11 bases in between. CDR3 nucleotide sequence: TGCAGCGTTGAAACCATGGACAGCTACGAGCAGTACTTC. Its translation: CSVETMDSYEQYF.